The next 4 T cell receptor beta chains were all read from a single sample in a study of blood T cells in healthy people across ages. A J-beta primer mix and a sample-barcoded 5' primer were used in a second PCR of about 6 to 12 cycles. TCRdb reprocessed the 5' RACE reads via MiXCR and lists one record per CDR3 protein. The sample consists of approximately 900,000 distinct CDR3 sequences, roughly 29% of them appearing once. This sample was also put to use in a study of T cells of mothers and their children.

The sequenced material came from blood. These receptors all come from a woman aged 40 to 50 in good health.

As for this clonotype: A single base separates this from a much larger clone, so it may be a read error. V is TRBV12-3 or TRBV12-4 and J is TRBJ2-5, with a possible D match to TRBD1 (5 bases). The CDR3 sequence is 13 residues long. Trimming cost V 6 bases and J 3 bases, with 11 bases left between them. The CDR3 coding sequence is TGTGCCAGCAGCCCAGGGTACGAAGAGACCCAGTACTTC. Its protein is CASSPGYEETQYF.

At least ten counts were recorded for this clonotype. The gene calls are TRBV12-3 or TRBV12-4 and TRBJ1-4, with 8 positions matching TRBD1. The CDR3 has 14 amino acids. Trimming at V came to 6 bases and at J to 3 bases, leaving 3 bases not matched to a gene. The CDR3 here is CASRIQGANEKLFF. The DNA of the CDR3 is TGTGCCAGCAGAATACAGGGGGCTAATGAAAAACTGTTTTTT.

The rearrangement uses TRBV6-6 and TRBJ1-1; no clear D gene. This CDR3 spans 15 amino acids. Trimming took 5 bases from V and 4 from J, leaving 17 bases between them. Germline CDR1 MNHNY, CDR2 SVGAGI (reference sequence). This CDR3 is CASSNQRVLGTEAFF. The CDR3 nucleotides read TGTGCCAGCAGTAACCAAAGGGTCTTGGGCACTGAAGCTTTCTTT.

The rearrangement links TRBV2 to TRBJ1-5; D is unclear. The CDR3 contains 15 residues. Per germline, CDR1 SNHLY and CDR2 FYNNEI. V was cut by 2 bases and J by 7 bases, with 15 bases left in between. The CDR3 DNA reads TGTGCCAGCAGTGAAACCGAGGCCGCGGGGCAGCCCCAGCATTTT. This translates into CASSETEAAGQPQHF.